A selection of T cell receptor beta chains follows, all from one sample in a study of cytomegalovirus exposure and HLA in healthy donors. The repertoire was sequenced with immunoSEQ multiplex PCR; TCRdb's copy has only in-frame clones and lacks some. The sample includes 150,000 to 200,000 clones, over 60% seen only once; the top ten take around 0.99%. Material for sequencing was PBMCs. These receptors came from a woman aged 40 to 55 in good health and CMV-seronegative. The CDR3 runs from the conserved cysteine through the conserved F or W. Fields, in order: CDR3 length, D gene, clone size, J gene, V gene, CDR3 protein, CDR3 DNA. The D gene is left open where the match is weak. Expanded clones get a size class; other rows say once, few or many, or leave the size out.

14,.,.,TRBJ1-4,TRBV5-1,CASSPQGVGEKLFF,TGCGCCAGCAGCCCGCAAGGGGTGGGTGAAAAACTGTTTTTT
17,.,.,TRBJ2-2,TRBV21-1,CASSKGRSGKMVGELFF,TGTGCCAGCAGCAAAGGTCGTAGCGGGAAAATGGTCGGGGAGCTGTTTTTT
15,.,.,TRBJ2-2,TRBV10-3,CAISEITGDTGELFF,TGTGCCATCAGTGAAATCACAGGAGACACCGGGGAGCTGTTTTTT
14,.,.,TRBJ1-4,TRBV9,CASSGGGGSEKLFF,TGTGCCAGCAGCGGGGGAGGGGGAAGTGAAAAACTGTTTTTT
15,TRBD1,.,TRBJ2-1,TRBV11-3,CASSTRDSIYNEQFF,TGTGCCAGCAGCACCCGGGACAGTATTTACAATGAGCAGTTCTTC
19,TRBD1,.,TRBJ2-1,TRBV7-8,CASSSKEGQGAILGNEQFF,TGTGCCAGCAGCTCCAAAGAAGGACAGGGGGCTATTCTTGGGAATGAGCAGTTCTTC
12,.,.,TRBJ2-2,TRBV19,CASSILSGELFF,TGTGCCAGTAGTATTCTGTCCGGGGAGCTGTTTTTT
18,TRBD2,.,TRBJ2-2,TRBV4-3,CASSPAALAGANTGELFF,TGCGCCAGCAGCCCGGCCGCCCTCGCGGGAGCGAACACCGGGGAGCTGTTTTTT
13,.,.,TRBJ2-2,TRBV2,CASSYRYTGELFF,TGTGCCAGCAGTTATAGATACACCGGGGAGCTGTTTTTT
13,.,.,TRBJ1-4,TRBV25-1,CASSEAGNEKLFF,TGTGCCAGCAGTGAGGCCGGGAATGAAAAACTGTTTTTT
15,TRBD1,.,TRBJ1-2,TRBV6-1,CASSEQTGVNYGYTF,TGTGCCAGCAGTGAACAGACAGGGGTGAACTATGGCTACACCTTC
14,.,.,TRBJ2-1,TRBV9,CASSVAGANNEQFF,TGTGCCAGCAGCGTAGCTGGGGCTAACAATGAGCAGTTCTTC
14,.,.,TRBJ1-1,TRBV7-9,CASSFHRGNTEAFF,TGTGCCAGCAGCTTCCATCGGGGGAACACTGAAGCTTTCTTT
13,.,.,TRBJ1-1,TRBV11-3,CASSLNSRAEAFF,TGTGCCAGCAGCTTAAATTCGCGGGCTGAAGCTTTCTTT
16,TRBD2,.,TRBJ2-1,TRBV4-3,CASSQVLAGLGGEQFF,TGCGCCAGCAGCCAAGTACTAGCGGGATTAGGGGGTGAGCAGTTCTTC
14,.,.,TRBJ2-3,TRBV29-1,CSVLHARVADTQYF,TGCAGCGTCTTACATGCGAGGGTAGCAGATACGCAGTATTTT
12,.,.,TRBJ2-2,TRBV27,CASSPSAGELFF,TGTGCCAGCAGCCCGTCGGCCGGGGAGCTGTTTTTT
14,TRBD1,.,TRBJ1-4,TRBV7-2,CASRPGQLNEKLFF,TGTGCCAGCAGACCGGGACAGCTTAATGAAAAACTGTTTTTT
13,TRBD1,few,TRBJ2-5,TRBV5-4,CASSSGGEMSQYF,TGTGCCAGCAGTTCAGGGGGAGAGATGTCCCAGTACTTC
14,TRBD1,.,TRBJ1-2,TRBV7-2,CASSPGQATLSYTF,TGTGCCAGCAGCCCGGGACAGGCGACACTTAGCTACACCTTC
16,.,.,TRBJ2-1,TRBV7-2,CASSHNGQIAPYEQFF,TGTGCCAGCAGCCACAACGGACAGATCGCGCCCTATGAGCAGTTCTTC